This is a list of T cell receptor beta chains from one sample in a study of T cell responses to AZD1222 COVID-19 vaccine. Assay: immunoSEQ multiplex PCR; the TCRdb copy retains only in-frame clones and omits some. This sample has 100,000 to 110,000 clones; about 87% occur once, and the top ten carry 3.5% to 4.5%. The sample consisted of peripheral blood, taken on day 0 of MenACWY control vaccination. These receptors originate from an adult in good health. Each CDR3 is given with its conserved first and last residue. The D gene is left open where the match is weak. Size values are once, few and many counts, or a class for expanded clones, and some rows have none.

clone_size: .; j_call: TRBJ2-3; d_call: TRBD2; v_call: TRBV2; cdr3_nt: TGTGCCAGCAGTCAGCGGGAGCGCACAGATACGCAGTATTTT; cdr3_aa: CASSQRERTDTQYF
clone_size: .; j_call: TRBJ2-3; d_call: .; v_call: TRBV6-2/TRBV6-3; cdr3_nt: TGTGCCAGCAGTTATGGGCCGGCGGGGATAGATACGCAGTATTTT; cdr3_aa: CASSYGPAGIDTQYF
clone_size: few; j_call: TRBJ1-4; d_call: TRBD1; v_call: TRBV4-3; cdr3_nt: TGCGCCAGCAGCCAAGATCAAGGGCAGGGGGCCGCTGATGAAAAACTGTTTTTT; cdr3_aa: CASSQDQGQGAADEKLFF
clone_size: .; j_call: TRBJ2-7; d_call: TRBD1; v_call: TRBV6-5; cdr3_nt: TGTGCCAGCAGGACGACAGGGGGCGAGCAGTACTTC; cdr3_aa: CASRTTGGEQYF
clone_size: .; j_call: TRBJ2-1; d_call: .; v_call: TRBV25-1; cdr3_nt: TGTGCCAGCAGTGATCGGAACTCCTACAATGAGCAGTTCTTC; cdr3_aa: CASSDRNSYNEQFF
clone_size: once; j_call: TRBJ2-2; d_call: .; v_call: TRBV7-2; cdr3_nt: TGTGCCAGCAGCTTAACAGGGGGAGCGGGGTACACCGGGGAGCTGTTTTTT; cdr3_aa: CASSLTGGAGYTGELFF
clone_size: .; j_call: TRBJ1-2; d_call: .; v_call: TRBV7-9; cdr3_nt: TGTGCCAGCAGCTTAGATATATCGTATGGCTACACCTTC; cdr3_aa: CASSLDISYGYTF
clone_size: .; j_call: TRBJ1-5; d_call: .; v_call: TRBV4-2; cdr3_nt: TGTGCCAGCAGCCAAGACCCGGTGGGCAGGAGCAATCAGCCCCAGCATTTT; cdr3_aa: CASSQDPVGRSNQPQHF
clone_size: .; j_call: TRBJ1-5; d_call: .; v_call: TRBV2; cdr3_nt: TGTGCCAGCAAGTCCGGAGTCGGGCAGCCCCAGCATTTT; cdr3_aa: CASKSGVGQPQHF
clone_size: .; j_call: TRBJ2-5; d_call: .; v_call: TRBV7-2; cdr3_nt: TGTGCCAGCAGCCCCGCGGTGGGCCACCAAGAGACCCAGTACTTC; cdr3_aa: CASSPAVGHQETQYF
clone_size: .; j_call: TRBJ2-3; d_call: TRBD2; v_call: TRBV7-2; cdr3_nt: TGTGCCAGCAGCCAGGGACTAGCGGGAACAGATACGCAGTATTTT; cdr3_aa: CASSQGLAGTDTQYF
clone_size: .; j_call: TRBJ1-4; d_call: TRBD1; v_call: TRBV10-2; cdr3_nt: TGCGCCAGCAGTGTCCAGGGGGCACGGACAACTAATGAAAAACTGTTTTTT; cdr3_aa: CASSVQGARTTNEKLFF
clone_size: .; j_call: TRBJ1-4; d_call: TRBD1; v_call: TRBV13; cdr3_nt: TGTGCCAGCAGCTCGGACAGGGGCACTAATGAAAAACTGTTTTTT; cdr3_aa: CASSSDRGTNEKLFF
clone_size: once; j_call: TRBJ2-3; d_call: TRBD1; v_call: TRBV30; cdr3_nt: TGTGCCTGGAGAAGCGGGACAGGGGCCGATACGCAGTATTTT; cdr3_aa: CAWRSGTGADTQYF
clone_size: .; j_call: TRBJ2-2; d_call: TRBD1; v_call: TRBV10-3; cdr3_nt: TGTGCCATCAGTTCTGGGACAGGAGGCACCGGGGAGCTGTTTTTT; cdr3_aa: CAISSGTGGTGELFF
clone_size: .; j_call: TRBJ2-2; d_call: .; v_call: TRBV5-1; cdr3_nt: TGCGCCAGCAGCACCGGGACCCCCGGCGGGGAGCTGTTTTTT; cdr3_aa: CASSTGTPGGELFF
clone_size: .; j_call: TRBJ2-1; d_call: .; v_call: TRBV6-7; cdr3_nt: TGTGCCAGCAGTCCCGGACTCCCGAAAGGCAATGAGCAGTTCTTC; cdr3_aa: CASSPGLPKGNEQFF
clone_size: .; j_call: TRBJ2-1; d_call: .; v_call: TRBV11-1; cdr3_nt: TGTGCCAGCAGATTCCTACACATCGTATCTACTGAGCAGTTCTTC; cdr3_aa: CASRFLHIVSTEQFF
clone_size: .; j_call: TRBJ1-2; d_call: TRBD1; v_call: TRBV7-2; cdr3_nt: TGTGCCAGCAGCTTAGCGGCCCTGACAGGGGTCTATGGCTACACCTTC; cdr3_aa: CASSLAALTGVYGYTF
clone_size: .; j_call: TRBJ1-1; d_call: TRBD1; v_call: TRBV9; cdr3_nt: TGTGCCAGCAGCGAGGGCTTCTTACAGGGGGCGGGGAACACTGAAGCTTTCTTT; cdr3_aa: CASSEGFLQGAGNTEAFF
clone_size: .; j_call: TRBJ1-2; d_call: .; v_call: TRBV24-1; cdr3_nt: TGTGCCACCAGTGATTCGGGCCTGGAAGTAGGGGGCTACACCTTC; cdr3_aa: CATSDSGLEVGGYTF
clone_size: .; j_call: TRBJ2-7; d_call: .; v_call: TRBV5-5; cdr3_nt: TGTGCCAGCAGCTTGGAAGGGCAGAGTATCGAGCAGTACTTC; cdr3_aa: CASSLEGQSIEQYF
clone_size: .; j_call: TRBJ1-2; d_call: .; v_call: TRBV6-1; cdr3_nt: TGTGCCAGCAGTGACCCAGGGAATGGCTACACCTTC; cdr3_aa: CASSDPGNGYTF
clone_size: .; j_call: TRBJ1-1; d_call: .; v_call: TRBV28; cdr3_nt: TGTGCCAGCAGTTTTGGGTTCGCTGAAGCTTTCTTT; cdr3_aa: CASSFGFAEAFF
clone_size: .; j_call: TRBJ1-1; d_call: TRBD1; v_call: TRBV7-2; cdr3_nt: TGTGCCAGCAGCTTTATGACAGGGGGCAGCACTGAAGCTTTCTTT; cdr3_aa: CASSFMTGGSTEAFF
clone_size: few; j_call: TRBJ1-2; d_call: .; v_call: TRBV28; cdr3_nt: TGTGCCAGCAGACCCGTTAGACGCGACTATGGCTACACCTTC; cdr3_aa: CASRPVRRDYGYTF
clone_size: .; j_call: TRBJ2-5; d_call: .; v_call: TRBV6-6; cdr3_nt: TGTGCCAGCGGCCTACCCCAAGAGACCCAGTACTTC; cdr3_aa: CASGLPQETQYF
clone_size: few; j_call: TRBJ1-4; d_call: .; v_call: TRBV9; cdr3_nt: TGTGCCAGCAGCGTAGTTTCGGGGGAAAAACTGTTTTTT; cdr3_aa: CASSVVSGEKLFF
clone_size: .; j_call: TRBJ2-7; d_call: .; v_call: TRBV20-1; cdr3_nt: TGCAGTGCAACGGGACGCTACGAGCAGTACTTC; cdr3_aa: CSATGRYEQYF
clone_size: .; j_call: TRBJ1-3; d_call: TRBD1; v_call: TRBV6-5; cdr3_nt: TGTGCCAGCACCGGGACAGGCTCTGGAAACACCATATATTTT; cdr3_aa: CASTGTGSGNTIYF
clone_size: .; j_call: TRBJ1-2; d_call: TRBD1; v_call: TRBV19; cdr3_nt: TGTGCCAGCACGAAGGACAGGAGTTTCTATGGCTACACCTTC; cdr3_aa: CASTKDRSFYGYTF
clone_size: .; j_call: TRBJ2-3; d_call: TRBD2; v_call: TRBV3-1/TRBV3-2; cdr3_nt: TGTGCCAGCAGCCACCTACTAGCGGGAGTTCACACAGATACGCAGTATTTT; cdr3_aa: CASSHLLAGVHTDTQYF
clone_size: .; j_call: TRBJ2-5; d_call: .; v_call: TRBV7-2; cdr3_nt: TGTGCCAGCAGCTTAGATGTGGGGGAGACCCAGTACTTC; cdr3_aa: CASSLDVGETQYF
clone_size: .; j_call: TRBJ2-1; d_call: TRBD1; v_call: TRBV7-2; cdr3_nt: TGTGCCAGCAGCTTCCAGACAGGGGGGCATTCTAGGGATGAGCAGTTCTTC; cdr3_aa: CASSFQTGGHSRDEQFF
clone_size: .; j_call: TRBJ2-7; d_call: .; v_call: TRBV27; cdr3_nt: TGTGCCTCGGGTCCTATCTACGAGCAGTACTTC; cdr3_aa: CASGPIYEQYF
clone_size: .; j_call: TRBJ1-2; d_call: .; v_call: TRBV4-3; cdr3_nt: TGCGCCAGCAGCTCGGGACATTCTAACTATGGCTACACCTTC; cdr3_aa: CASSSGHSNYGYTF
clone_size: .; j_call: TRBJ2-2; d_call: TRBD1; v_call: TRBV4-3; cdr3_nt: TGCGCCAGCAGCCAAGAGACAGGGGCTTCCGCCGGGGAGCTGTTTTTT; cdr3_aa: CASSQETGASAGELFF
clone_size: .; j_call: TRBJ2-3; d_call: .; v_call: TRBV18; cdr3_nt: TGTGCCAGCTCACCACCACAGGGAGCATCAGATACGCAGTATTTT; cdr3_aa: CASSPPQGASDTQYF